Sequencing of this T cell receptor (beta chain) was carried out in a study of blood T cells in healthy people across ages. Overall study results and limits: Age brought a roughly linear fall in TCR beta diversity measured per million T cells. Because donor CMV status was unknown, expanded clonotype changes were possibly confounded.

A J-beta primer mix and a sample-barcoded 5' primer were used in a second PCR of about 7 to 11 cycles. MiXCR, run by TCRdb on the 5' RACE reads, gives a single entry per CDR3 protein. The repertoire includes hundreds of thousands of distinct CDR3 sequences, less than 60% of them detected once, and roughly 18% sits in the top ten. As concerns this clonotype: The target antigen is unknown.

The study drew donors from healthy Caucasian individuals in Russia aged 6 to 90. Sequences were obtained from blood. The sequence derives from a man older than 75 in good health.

The CDR3 here is CASSWDRVSTGELFF. CDR3 bases: TGTGCCAGCAGTTGGGACAGGGTTAGCACCGGGGAGCTGTTTTTT. This sequence joins TRBV2 and TRBJ2-2, with 9 bases aligning to TRBD1. The germline V gene has CDR1 SNHLY and CDR2 FYNNEI. The junction had 5 bases not matched to a gene; V was cut back by 5 bases and J by 4 bases. There are 15 residues in the CDR3.